This entry concerns a single TCR beta chain. PCR was performed using 60 Vbeta and 13 Jbeta primers. TCRdb's copy holds only in-frame clones and misses some; the assay was immunoSEQ multiplex PCR. The data hold 120,000 or so clones, with over 70% observed a single time. This specimen belongs to a study of cytomegalovirus exposure and HLA in healthy donors. Material for sequencing was PBMCs. This receptor was obtained from a woman aged 18 to 35 in good health and CMV-seronegative.

As DNA, the CDR3 is TGTGCCAGCAGTTTAGACTTCAGCTCCTACAATGAGCAGTTCTTC. Translated, it gives CASSLDFSSYNEQFF. This chain joins TRBV27 and TRBJ2-1; D call uncertain. The germline V gene encodes CDR1 MNHEY and CDR2 SMNVEV (reference sequence). This CDR3 comprises 15 residues. V was shortened by 2 bases and J by 0 bases, with 8 bases between the two germline ends.